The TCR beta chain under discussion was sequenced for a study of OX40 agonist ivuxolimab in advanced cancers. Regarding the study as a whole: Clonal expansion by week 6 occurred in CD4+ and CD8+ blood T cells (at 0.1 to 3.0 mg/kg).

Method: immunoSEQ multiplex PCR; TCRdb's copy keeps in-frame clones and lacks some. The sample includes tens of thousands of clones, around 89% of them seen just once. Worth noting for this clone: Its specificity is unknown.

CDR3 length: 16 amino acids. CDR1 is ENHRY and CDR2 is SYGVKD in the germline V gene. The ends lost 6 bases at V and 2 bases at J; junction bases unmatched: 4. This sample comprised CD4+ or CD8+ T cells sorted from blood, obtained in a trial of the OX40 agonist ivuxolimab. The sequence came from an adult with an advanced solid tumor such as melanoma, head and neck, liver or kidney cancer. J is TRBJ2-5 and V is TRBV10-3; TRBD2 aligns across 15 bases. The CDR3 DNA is TGTGCCATCAGCCGGACTAGCGGGAGGGGGCAAGAGACCCAGTACTTC. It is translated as CAISRTSGRGQETQYF.